The rows below give T cell receptor beta chains drawn from one sample of a study of graft-versus-host responses after intestinal transplantation. Method: immunoSEQ multiplex PCR; TCRdb's copy keeps in-frame clones and lacks some. The table lists 13,000 to 15,000 clones, 65% to 70% of them singletons. This specimen consisted of ileum tissue, obtained just over 650 days after intestinal transplantation. Receptor source: a human patient who received an intestinal transplant, so some T cells may come from the graft donor. Each CDR3 is given with its conserved first and last residue. Each record gives: V gene, J gene, clone size, D gene, CDR3 protein, CDR3 DNA. The D gene is left open where the match is weak. Where a row states a size, it is once, few, many or the class of an expanded clone; other rows omit it.

v_gene: TRBV19; j_gene: TRBJ2-1; abundance: .; d_gene: TRBD1; CDR3aa: CASSVTGTRHSEQFF; CDR3nt: TGTGCCAGTAGTGTGACAGGGACGAGGCACAGTGAGCAGTTCTTC
v_gene: TRBV29-1; j_gene: TRBJ2-1; abundance: few; d_gene: TRBD2; CDR3aa: CSVDRGGGQFF; CDR3nt: TGCAGCGTTGATCGGGGGGGTGGGCAGTTCTTC
v_gene: TRBV10-3; j_gene: TRBJ2-7; abundance: few; d_gene: .; CDR3aa: CAIRKAGDDEQYF; CDR3nt: TGTGCCATCAGGAAGGCGGGTGACGACGAGCAGTACTTC
v_gene: TRBV10-3; j_gene: TRBJ2-5; abundance: .; d_gene: .; CDR3aa: CAISRVGGGETQYF; CDR3nt: TGTGCCATCAGTCGTGTCGGGGGTGGGGAGACCCAGTACTTC
v_gene: TRBV19; j_gene: TRBJ1-1; abundance: few; d_gene: TRBD1; CDR3aa: CASIPTGAITEAFF; CDR3nt: TGTGCCAGTATTCCTACAGGGGCTATAACTGAAGCTTTCTTT
v_gene: TRBV11-3; j_gene: TRBJ1-6; abundance: .; d_gene: TRBD1; CDR3aa: CASSFRDRGNSPLHF; CDR3nt: TGTGCCAGCAGCTTCCGGGACAGGGGTAATTCACCCCTCCACTTT
v_gene: TRBV12-5; j_gene: TRBJ2-3; abundance: few; d_gene: TRBD2; CDR3aa: CASGRSGGWDTQYF; CDR3nt: TGTGCTAGTGGCCGTAGCGGGGGATGGGATACGCAGTATTTT
v_gene: TRBV4-3; j_gene: TRBJ2-3; abundance: .; d_gene: TRBD2; CDR3aa: CASSQEAVTGGGARDTQYF; CDR3nt: TGCGCCAGCAGCCAAGAAGCCGTAACTGGCGGGGGGGCCAGAGATACGCAGTATTTT
v_gene: TRBV6-4; j_gene: TRBJ1-5; abundance: .; d_gene: .; CDR3aa: CASSDSQGFNQPQHF; CDR3nt: TGTGCCAGCAGTGACTCCCAGGGCTTCAATCAGCCCCAGCATTTT
v_gene: TRBV4-3; j_gene: TRBJ2-6; abundance: few; d_gene: .; CDR3aa: CASSQDPSGSGANVLTF; CDR3nt: TGCGCCAGCAGCCAAGATCCGTCGGGGTCTGGGGCCAACGTCCTGACTTTC
v_gene: TRBV5-1; j_gene: TRBJ2-7; abundance: .; d_gene: .; CDR3aa: CASSLSRFYEQYF; CDR3nt: TGCGCCAGCAGCTTGAGCAGGTTCTACGAGCAGTACTTC
v_gene: TRBV19; j_gene: TRBJ1-1; abundance: .; d_gene: .; CDR3aa: CASSILGNTEAFF; CDR3nt: TGTGCCAGTAGTATCTTGGGCAACACTGAAGCTTTCTTT
v_gene: TRBV30; j_gene: TRBJ1-2; abundance: .; d_gene: .; CDR3aa: CAWKPNANYGYTF; CDR3nt: TGTGCCTGGAAACCTAATGCTAACTATGGCTACACCTTC
v_gene: TRBV28; j_gene: TRBJ1-4; abundance: .; d_gene: TRBD1; CDR3aa: CASSLLGQGAQLFF; CDR3nt: TGTGCCAGCAGTTTATTGGGACAGGGGGCGCAACTGTTTTTT
v_gene: TRBV6-4; j_gene: TRBJ2-1; abundance: few; d_gene: TRBD2; CDR3aa: CASSDGLAGDEQFF; CDR3nt: TGTGCCAGCAGTGACGGACTAGCGGGGGATGAGCAGTTCTTC
v_gene: TRBV30; j_gene: TRBJ2-5; abundance: .; d_gene: .; CDR3aa: CAWRASGGFQETQYF; CDR3nt: TGTGCCTGGAGGGCGAGCGGTGGTTTCCAAGAGACCCAGTACTTC
v_gene: TRBV11-3; j_gene: TRBJ2-3; abundance: .; d_gene: TRBD1; CDR3aa: CASSSPLGQICTDTQYF; CDR3nt: TGTGCCAGCAGCTCCCCCTTGGGACAGATCTGCACAGATACGCAGTATTTT
v_gene: TRBV5-1; j_gene: TRBJ2-1; abundance: few; d_gene: .; CDR3aa: CASSLAAFSGEQFF; CDR3nt: TGCGCCAGCAGCTTGGCCGCTTTTAGCGGTGAGCAGTTCTTC
v_gene: TRBV19; j_gene: TRBJ2-2; abundance: .; d_gene: TRBD1; CDR3aa: CASRGQGNTGELFF; CDR3nt: TGTGCCAGTAGGGGACAGGGTAACACCGGGGAGCTGTTTTTT
v_gene: TRBV29-1; j_gene: TRBJ2-5; abundance: .; d_gene: .; CDR3aa: CSVEEKKTQYF; CDR3nt: TGCAGCGTTGAGGAGAAAAAGACCCAGTACTTC
v_gene: TRBV6-4; j_gene: TRBJ2-3; abundance: .; d_gene: TRBD2; CDR3aa: CASSRTSGGTDTQYF; CDR3nt: TGTGCCAGCAGCCGGACTAGCGGGGGGACAGATACGCAGTATTTT